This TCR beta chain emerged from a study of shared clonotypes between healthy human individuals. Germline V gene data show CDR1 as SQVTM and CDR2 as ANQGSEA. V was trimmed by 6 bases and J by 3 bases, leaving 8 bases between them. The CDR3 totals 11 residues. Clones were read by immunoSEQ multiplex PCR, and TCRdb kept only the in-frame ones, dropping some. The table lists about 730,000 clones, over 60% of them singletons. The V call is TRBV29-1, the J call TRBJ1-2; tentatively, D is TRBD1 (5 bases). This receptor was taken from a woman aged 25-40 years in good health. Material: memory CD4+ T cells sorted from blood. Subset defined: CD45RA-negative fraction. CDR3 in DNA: TGCAGCGTAGGGACGGACTATGGCTACACCTTC. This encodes CSVGTDYGYTF.